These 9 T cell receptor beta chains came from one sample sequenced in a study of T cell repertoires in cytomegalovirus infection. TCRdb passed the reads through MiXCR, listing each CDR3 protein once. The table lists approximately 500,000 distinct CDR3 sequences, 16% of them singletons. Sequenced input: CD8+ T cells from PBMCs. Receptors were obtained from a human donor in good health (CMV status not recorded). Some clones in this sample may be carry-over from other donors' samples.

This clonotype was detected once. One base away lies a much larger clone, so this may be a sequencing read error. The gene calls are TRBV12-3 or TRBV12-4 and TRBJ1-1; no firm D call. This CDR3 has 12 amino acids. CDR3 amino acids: CASRWSNTDAFF. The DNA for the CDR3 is TGTGCCAGCAGGTGGTCGAACACTGATGCTTTCTTT.

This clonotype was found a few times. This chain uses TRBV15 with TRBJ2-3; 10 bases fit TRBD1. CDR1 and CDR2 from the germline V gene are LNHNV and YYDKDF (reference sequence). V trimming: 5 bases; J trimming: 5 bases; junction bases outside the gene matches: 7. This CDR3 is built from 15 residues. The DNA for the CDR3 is TGTGCCACCAGCCATGGGACAGGGGTTCTAGATACGCAGTATTTT. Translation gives CATSHGTGVLDTQYF.

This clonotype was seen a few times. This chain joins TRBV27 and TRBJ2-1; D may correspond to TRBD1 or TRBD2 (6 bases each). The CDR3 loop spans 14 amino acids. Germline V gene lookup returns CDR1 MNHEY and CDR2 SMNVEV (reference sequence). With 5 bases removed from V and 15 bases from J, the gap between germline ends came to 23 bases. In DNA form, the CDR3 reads TGTGCCAGCAGTCCATCCCCCGGGGGCCTGGATTTGTTCTTC. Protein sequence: CASSPSPGGLDLFF.

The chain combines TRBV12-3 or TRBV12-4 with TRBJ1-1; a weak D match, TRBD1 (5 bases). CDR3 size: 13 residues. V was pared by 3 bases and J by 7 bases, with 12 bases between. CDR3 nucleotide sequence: TGTGCCAGCAGTTTTGGGGGAATAGGTGAAGCTTTCTTT. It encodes CASSFGGIGEAFF.

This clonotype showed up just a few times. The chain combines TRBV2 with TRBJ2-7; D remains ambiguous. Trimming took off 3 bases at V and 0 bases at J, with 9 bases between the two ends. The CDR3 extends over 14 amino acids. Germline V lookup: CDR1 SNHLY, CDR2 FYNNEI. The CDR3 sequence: CASSDLAVSYEQYF. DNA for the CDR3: TGTGCCAGCAGTGATTTGGCGGTCTCCTACGAGCAGTACTTC.

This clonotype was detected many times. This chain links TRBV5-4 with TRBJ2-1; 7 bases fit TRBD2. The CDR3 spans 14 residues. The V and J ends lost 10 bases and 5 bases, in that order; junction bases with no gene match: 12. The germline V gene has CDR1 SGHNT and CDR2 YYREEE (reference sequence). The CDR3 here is CAQAGGSFDNEQFF. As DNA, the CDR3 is TGTGCCCAGGCAGGCGGGAGTTTTGACAATGAGCAGTTCTTC.

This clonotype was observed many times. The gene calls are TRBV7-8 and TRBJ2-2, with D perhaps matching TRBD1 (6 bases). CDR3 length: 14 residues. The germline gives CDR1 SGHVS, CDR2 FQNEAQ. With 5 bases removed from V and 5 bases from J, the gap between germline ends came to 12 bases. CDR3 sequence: CASSPDRLTGELFF. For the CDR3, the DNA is TGTGCCAGCAGCCCGGACAGACTTACCGGGGAGCTGTTTTTT.

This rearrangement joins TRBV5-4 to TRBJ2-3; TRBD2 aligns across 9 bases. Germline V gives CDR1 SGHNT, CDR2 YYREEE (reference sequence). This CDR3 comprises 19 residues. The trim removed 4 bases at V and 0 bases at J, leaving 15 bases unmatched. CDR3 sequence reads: CASSGGPSGDFPSTDTQYF. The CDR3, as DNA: TGTGCCAGCAGCGGGGGACCTAGCGGGGACTTCCCCAGCACAGATACGCAGTATTTT. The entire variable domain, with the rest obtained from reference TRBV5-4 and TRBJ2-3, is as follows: ETGVTQSPTHLIKTRGQQVTLRCSSQSGHNTVSWYQQALGQGPQFIFQYYREEENGRGNFPPRFSGLQFPNYSSELNVNALELDDSALYLCASSGGPSGDFPSTDTQYFGPGTRLTVL.

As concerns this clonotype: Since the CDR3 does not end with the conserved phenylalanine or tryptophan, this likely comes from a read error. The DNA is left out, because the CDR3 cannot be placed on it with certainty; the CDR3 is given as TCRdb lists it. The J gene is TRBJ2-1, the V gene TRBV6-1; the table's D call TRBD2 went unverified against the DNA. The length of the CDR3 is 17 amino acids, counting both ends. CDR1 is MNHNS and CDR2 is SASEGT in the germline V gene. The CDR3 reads CASSYPGLLTKRDEQLL.